The 27 T cell receptor beta chains in this list originate from one sample, sequenced in a study of blood T cell repertoires in COVID-19. The data were produced by immunoSEQ multiplex PCR, yet TCRdb's version contains in-frame clones alone and is incomplete. The table includes 110,000 to 150,000 clones, roughly 86% detected once. The sample taken for sequencing was peripheral blood. The receptors originated from a woman aged 55-69 years with acute or convalescent COVID-19.

This clone was seen once. The chain employs TRBV5-6 and TRBJ2-7; D may be TRBD2 (6 bases). Trimming removed 4 bases at V and 2 bases at J, with 13 bases between. CDR3 length: 14 amino acids. Germline CDR1 and CDR2: SGHDT and YYEEEE. The CDR3 loop is CASSAGRPAYEQYF. CDR3 in DNA: TGTGCCAGCAGCGCGGGGCGCCCAGCCTACGAGCAGTACTTC.

The DNA for the CDR3 is TGTGCCAGCAGCCGGAGGGACAGGGGGCTTATAGATACGCAGTATTTT. This gives the protein CASSRRDRGLIDTQYF. V gene TRBV13 combines with J gene TRBJ2-3, with 12 bases matching TRBD1. Per germline, CDR1 PRHDT and CDR2 FYEKMQ (reference sequence). The CDR3 contains 16 residues. V lost 5 bases and J lost 5; bases outside the gene matches: 8.

The gene calls are TRBV5-1 and TRBJ1-5; 8 bases are shared with TRBD1. The V gene's germline CDR1 is SGHRS and CDR2 YFSETQ. The CDR3 is made up of 17 amino acids. V trimming: 3 bases; J trimming: 3 bases; junction bases outside the gene matches: 11. The CDR3 loop reads CASSSELGQGTNQPQHF. DNA for the CDR3: TGCGCCAGCAGCTCCGAGTTAGGACAGGGCACCAATCAGCCCCAGCATTTT. Full variable domain (remainder filled in from reference TRBV5-1 and TRBJ1-5): KAGVTQTPRYLIKTRGQQVTLSCSPISGHRSVSWYQQTPGQGLQFLFEYFSETQRNKGNFPGRFSGRQFSNSRSEMNVSTLELGDSALYLCASSSELGQGTNQPQHFGDGTRLSIL.

J is TRBJ2-3 and V is TRBV7-9; D unclear. Germline V gives CDR1 SEHNR, CDR2 FQNEAQ (reference sequence). The V and J ends lost 5 bases and 3 bases respectively, with 6 bases between them. This CDR3 contains 12 residues. The CDR3 region is CASSPPTDTQYF. In nucleotides, the CDR3 is TGTGCCAGCAGCCCCCCTACAGATACGCAGTATTTT.

The rearrangement links TRBV10-3 to TRBJ1-2; perhaps TRBD1 as D (6 bases). The CDR3 covers 15 residues. V was trimmed by 3 bases and J by 1 base, leaving 12 bases between them. Germline CDR1 ENHRY, CDR2 SYGVKD. The CDR3, as DNA: TGTGCCATCAGTGACAGGGGAGACCGTAACTATGGCTACACCTTC. Its protein is CAISDRGDRNYGYTF.

This clone was detected ten times or more. The chain combines TRBV12-3 or TRBV12-4 with TRBJ1-1; D is perhaps TRBD1 (5 bases). With 6 bases removed from V and 10 bases from J, the gap between germline ends came to 18 bases. The CDR3 consists of 13 residues. The CDR3 sequence: CASSSMDNKVAFF. The CDR3 DNA reads TGTGCCAGCAGCTCGATGGACAATAAGGTAGCTTTCTTT.

This chain joins TRBV7-6 and TRBJ2-6, with D possibly being TRBD1 (6 bases). This CDR3 has 16 amino acids. The germline V and J ends were trimmed by 5 bases and 2 bases, with 13 bases remaining between them. The germline CDR1 and CDR2 sequences are SGHVS and FNYEAQ. The CDR3 loop reads CASSLTGATGANVLTF. The CDR3, as DNA: TGTGCCAGCAGCCTGACAGGCGCTACTGGGGCCAACGTCCTGACTTTC.

The J gene is TRBJ1-6, the V gene TRBV3-1 (or the pseudogene TRBV3-2); 10 bases agree with TRBD1. V gave up 3 bases and J gave up 9 bases; unmatched junction bases: 17. The length of the CDR3 is 19 residues. Per the germline V gene, CDR1 is LGHDT and CDR2 is YNNKEL (reference sequence). CDR3 sequence reads: CASSQKRTRQGAFGSPLHF. The CDR3 nucleotides are TGTGCCAGCAGCCAGAAGCGGACCCGACAGGGGGCTTTCGGTTCACCCCTCCACTTT.

The CDR3 protein is CASSESRERDIQYF. CDR3 in DNA: TGCGCCAGCAGTGAGTCACGGGAAAGGGACATTCAGTACTTC. The chain has TRBV10-1 and TRBJ2-4; D perhaps matches TRBD2 (5 bases). Trimming stripped 0 bases from V and 8 bases from J, with 11 bases between. Germline-derived CDR1 and CDR2 are WNHNN and SYGVQD (reference sequence). The CDR3 is made up of 14 amino acids.

The genes are TRBV14 and TRBJ2-2; D is perhaps TRBD1 (6 bases). Germline loops: CDR1 SGHDN, CDR2 FVKESK. Trimming stripped 5 bases from V and 1 base from J, with 11 bases between. The CDR3 length is 15 residues. CDR3 in DNA: TGTGCCAGCAGCGGGCAGGGGATGAACACCGGGGAGCTGTTTTTT. This translates into CASSGQGMNTGELFF.

This clone was counted once. J is TRBJ2-3 and V is TRBV18; possible D gene TRBD2, 5 bases. The CDR3 has 14 residues. CDR1 and CDR2 (germline): KGHSH, LQKENI. Trimming shortened V by 0 bases and J by 5 bases, and 9 bases separated the two germline ends. CDR3 region: CASSPPSVIDTQYF. CDR3 in DNA: TGTGCCAGCTCACCACCTAGCGTGATAGATACGCAGTATTTT.

The J gene is TRBJ2-2, the V gene TRBV3-1 (or the pseudogene TRBV3-2), with TRBD1 identical over 9 bases. With 5 bases clipped from V and 3 bases from J, the junction kept 7 bases outside the gene matches. The CDR3 spans 16 residues. The germline gives CDR1 LGHDT, CDR2 YNNKEL (reference sequence). This chain's CDR3 is CASSSGQGGYTGELFF. The CDR3 DNA reads TGTGCCAGCAGCTCGGGACAGGGAGGATACACCGGGGAGCTGTTTTTT.

The chain couples TRBV6-5 to TRBJ2-5; tentatively, D is TRBD1 (6 bases). Germline V gives CDR1 MNHEY, CDR2 SVGAGI. CDR3 length: 13 amino acids. With 8 bases removed from V and 4 bases from J, the gap between germline ends came to 14 bases. CDR3 DNA sequence: TGTGCCAGCCTTAGGGGGTCGGGAGAGACCCAGTACTTC. It encodes CASLRGSGETQYF.

The CDR3 region is CSVQDRANTYEQYF. The CDR3, as DNA: TGCAGCGTTCAGGACAGGGCTAATACCTACGAGCAGTACTTC. V is TRBV29-1 and J is TRBJ2-7; TRBD1 aligns across 8 bases. The J segment lost 2 bases and the V segment lost 5 bases, leaving 8 bases of the junction unmatched. The germline CDR1 and CDR2 sequences are SQVTM and ANQGSEA. The CDR3 totals 14 residues.

This chain connects TRBV2 to TRBJ2-2, with a weak D call TRBD1 (6 bases). The CDR3 has 16 residues. CDR1 and CDR2 (germline): SNHLY, FYNNEI. Trimming removed 6 bases from V and 0 bases from J, with 14 bases in between. CDR3 in DNA: TGTGCCAGCAGAAACGACAGGCCCACGAACACCGGGGAGCTGTTTTTT. Amino acids: CASRNDRPTNTGELFF.

This chain connects TRBV7-3 to TRBJ2-1; no clear D. The CDR3 contains 14 residues. The germline V gene has CDR1 SGHTA and CDR2 FQGTGA. V was clipped by 2 bases and J by 8 bases, with 13 bases between them. The CDR3 bases are TGTGCCAGCAGCTTATCAGTCAATTTTTATGAGCAGTTCTTC. Translation: CASSLSVNFYEQFF.

As to this clone: Other DNA sequences in the sample encode the same CDR3. The chain employs TRBV28 and TRBJ2-5; D unclear. V lost 3 bases to trimming and J lost 2 bases, with 7 bases between them. The CDR3 has 13 amino acids. Germline lookup yields CDR1 MDHEN and CDR2 SYDVKM. In nucleotides, the CDR3 is TGTGCCAGCAGTTTGGGCAGGCAAGAGACCCAGTACTTC. It codes for CASSLGRQETQYF.

V gene TRBV3-1 (or the pseudogene TRBV3-2) combines with J gene TRBJ2-2, with TRBD1 matching 8 bases. This CDR3 is built from 15 residues. Unmatched junction bases numbered 5, after V lost 4 bases and J lost 4 bases. Germline CDR1 reads LGHDT; CDR2 reads YNNKEL (reference sequence). This CDR3 reads CASSRQGSGTGELFF. As DNA, the CDR3 is TGTGCCAGCAGCCGACAGGGGTCGGGCACCGGGGAGCTGTTTTTT.

V usage is TRBV20-1 and J usage is TRBJ1-1, with unresolved D. CDR1 DFQATT and CDR2 SNEGSKA come from the germline V gene (reference sequence). The CDR3 consists of 10 residues. The CDR3 nucleotides are TGCGCGGGGTGGAACACTGAAGCTTTCTTT. Its translation is CAGWNTEAFF.

This clone appeared a single time. The chain uses TRBV4-2 and TRBJ2-1; possibly TRBD1 for D (7 bases). Trimming cost V 4 bases and J 7 bases, with 14 bases left between them. Germline V gives CDR1 LGHNA, CDR2 YNFKEQ. The CDR3 is made up of 14 amino acids. As DNA, the CDR3 is TGTGCCAGCAGCCCGGAGGGGGCGCTTAATGAGCAGTTCTTC. Translation gives CASSPEGALNEQFF.

V gene TRBV9 combines with J gene TRBJ2-3, with 8 bases aligning to TRBD2. The CDR3 has 16 amino acids. V lost 1 base to trimming and J lost 1 base; unmatched junction nucleotides: 5. CDR1 and CDR2 (germline): SGDLS, YYNGEE. The CDR3: CASSVYLGGGTDTQYF. The CDR3 DNA is TGTGCCAGCAGCGTATATCTCGGGGGGGGCACAGATACGCAGTATTTT.

This chain links TRBV5-3 with TRBJ1-1, with D hard to call. TRBV5-3 is known as an ORF, though its function is uncertain. This CDR3 contains 17 residues. Deletions cut 4 bases from V and 0 bases from J, with 19 bases between. The CDR3 nucleotides are TGTGCCAGAAGCGTGAGATATCCCCTCGCGATGAACACTGAAGCTTTCTTT. Its translation is CARSVRYPLAMNTEAFF.

V gene TRBV5-5 combines with J gene TRBJ1-1; 10 bases fit TRBD1. Germline V CDR1 and CDR2: SGHKS, YYEKEE (reference sequence). V lost 4 bases, J lost 0 bases, and 9 bases stayed unmatched. This CDR3 has 17 residues. CDR3 DNA sequence: TGTGCCAGCAGCCCGCTTTGGACAGGGGGGATGAACACTGAAGCTTTCTTT. Translation: CASSPLWTGGMNTEAFF.

The V and J genes are TRBV12-5 and TRBJ2-2, with D uncertain. In germline, CDR1 is LGHNT, CDR2 FRNRAP. Deletions cut 5 bases from V and 5 bases from J, with 12 bases between. CDR3 length: 14 amino acids. The CDR3 DNA is TGTGCTAGTGGTCCTGCTGGGCTAACCGGGGAGCTGTTTTTT. Its protein is CASGPAGLTGELFF. The variable domain in full, completed from reference TRBV12-5 and TRBJ2-2, reads DARVTQTPRHKVTEMGQEVTMRCQPILGHNTVFWYRQTMMQGLELLAYFRNRAPLDDSGMPKDRFSAEMPDATLATLKIQPSEPRDSAVYFCASGPAGLTGELFFGEGSRLTVL.

This clone came up a few times. The gene calls are TRBV2 and TRBJ2-6; 9 bases fit TRBD1. Germline CDR1 reads SNHLY; CDR2 reads FYNNEI. Unmatched junction bases numbered 2, after V lost 6 bases and J lost 2 bases. The CDR3 is made up of 15 amino acids. CDR3 in DNA: TGTGCCAGCAGCCGGGACAGGGCTGGGGCCAACGTCCTGACTTTC. Translating it yields CASSRDRAGANVLTF.

V gene TRBV18 combines with J gene TRBJ1-6; 9 bases match TRBD1. J gave up 7 bases and V 1 base, and 11 bases lay outside the gene matches. The CDR3 is made up of 18 amino acids. Germline V gene data show CDR1 as KGHSH and CDR2 as LQKENI. CDR3 sequence: CASSPRDNLGQGNSPLHF. For the CDR3, the DNA is TGTGCCAGCTCACCACGGGATAACTTAGGACAGGGGAATTCACCCCTCCACTTT. Full variable domain (missing parts from reference TRBV18 and TRBJ1-6): NAGVMQNPRHLVRRRGQEARLRCSPMKGHSHVYWYRQLPEEGLKFMVYLQKENIIDESGMPKERFSAEFPKEGPSILRIQQVVRGDSAAYFCASSPRDNLGQGNSPLHFGNGTRLTVT.

The rearrangement links TRBV4-3 to TRBJ1-6; D call uncertain. Trimming took 0 bases from V and 7 from J, leaving 10 bases between them. There are 15 residues in the CDR3. Looked up from germline, CDR1 is LGHNA and CDR2 is YSLEER. This CDR3 is CASSQDSRENSPLHF. The CDR3 DNA follows: TGCGCCAGCAGCCAAGATTCGCGAGAAAATTCACCCCTCCACTTT.